This TCR beta chain was recovered during a study of CD8+ T cells in alopecia areata. Overall study: In an open-label trial, patients got 5 to 10 mg tofacitinib twice daily. Study-wide findings and caveats: Especially in alopecia totalis/universalis, lesional scalp showed greater clonality than normal scalp did.

The CDR3 is 14 amino acids. Germline CDR1 reads SGHDN; CDR2 reads FVKESK. Trimming removed 4 bases from V and 7 bases from J, with 11 bases in between. Those with alopecia areata gave lesional scalp punch biopsies and peripheral blood. Cell sorting was applied to PBMCs, and CD4+ and CD8+ T cells were collected. The sequencing template was cDNA reverse transcribed from extracted RNA. Repertoires were generated with immunoSEQ multiplex PCR, while TCRdb's copy carries only in-frame clones and drops some. The profile covers hundreds of thousands of clones, with about 53% appearing a single time and roughly 0.47% taken by the ten largest. This clone was counted only a few times. The antigen is unknown.

The material sequenced was CD4+ T cells sorted from blood, taken at week 0. The V and J genes are TRBV14 and TRBJ1-6; the D is unclear. This receptor was identified in a human donor with alopecia areata. CDR3 in DNA: TGTGCCAGCAGCCGTGGAGGTCGGAATTCACCCCTCCACTTT. This codes for CASSRGGRNSPLHF.